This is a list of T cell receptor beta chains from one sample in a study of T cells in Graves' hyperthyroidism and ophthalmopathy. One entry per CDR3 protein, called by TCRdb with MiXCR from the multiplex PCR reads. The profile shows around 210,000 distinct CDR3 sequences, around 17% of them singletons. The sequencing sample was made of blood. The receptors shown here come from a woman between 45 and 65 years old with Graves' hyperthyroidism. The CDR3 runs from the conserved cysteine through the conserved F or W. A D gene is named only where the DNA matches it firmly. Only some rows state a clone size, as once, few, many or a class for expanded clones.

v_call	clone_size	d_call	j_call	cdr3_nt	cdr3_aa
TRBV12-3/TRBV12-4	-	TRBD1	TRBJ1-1	TGTGCCAGCTCACCTTTAAGGGACAGGGAGGACACTGAAGCTTTCTTT	CASSPLRDREDTEAFF
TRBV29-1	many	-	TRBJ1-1	TGCAGCGGAGAGAACACTGAAGCTTTCTTT	CSGENTEAFF
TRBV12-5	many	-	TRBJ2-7	TGTGCTAGTGTTGCAGGGGTTTACGAGCAGTACTTC	CASVAGVYEQYF
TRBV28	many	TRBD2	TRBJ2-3	TGTGCCAGCACCACCCCCCTAATAGCGGGAGGGCCCCGAGATACGCAGTATTTT	CASTTPLIAGGPRDTQYF
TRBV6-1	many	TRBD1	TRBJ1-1	TGTGCCAGCAGAGATACAGGGGGCGCCCCGATTGAAGCTTTCTTT	CASRDTGGAPIEAFF
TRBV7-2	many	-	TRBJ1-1	TGTGCCAGCAGCTTATCAACCGGGGGAGCCCTCGGTGAAGCTTTCTTT	CASSLSTGGALGEAFF
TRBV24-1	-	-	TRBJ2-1	TGTGCCACCAGTTCGGAGGGCCCCTACGATGAGCAGTTCTTC	CATSSEGPYDEQFF
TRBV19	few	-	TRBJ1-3	TGTGCCAGTATCAAAATGGGCTCTGGAAACACCATATATTTT	CASIKMGSGNTIYF
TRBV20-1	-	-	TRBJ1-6	TGCAGTGCTAGATGGGGAGATAAGAATTCACCCCTCCACTTT	CSARWGDKNSPLHF
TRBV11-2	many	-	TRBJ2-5	TGTGCCAGCAGCTCACAGGGCAGAGAGACCCAGTACTTC	CASSSQGRETQYF
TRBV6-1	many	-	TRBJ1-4	TGTGCCAGCAGTTCCTATATGAGGGTTAATGAAAAACTGTTTTTT	CASSSYMRVNEKLFF
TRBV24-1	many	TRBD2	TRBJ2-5	TGTGCCACCAGTGATTTGTCAGCGGGACAAGAGACCCAGTACTTC	CATSDLSAGQETQYF
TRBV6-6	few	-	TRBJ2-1	TGTGCCAGCAGTTACTCGAAGGGCCCGGGATTGGATGTTGAGCAGTTCTTC	CASSYSKGPGLDVEQFF
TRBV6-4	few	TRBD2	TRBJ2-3	TGTGCCAGCAGTGACCGTAGAGGACTAGCGGGGAGCACAGATACGCAGTATTTT	CASSDRRGLAGSTDTQYF
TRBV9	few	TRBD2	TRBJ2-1	TGTGCCAGCAGCGTAGAGGGACTAGCGGGAGGGGCACACAATGAGCAGTTCTTC	CASSVEGLAGGAHNEQFF
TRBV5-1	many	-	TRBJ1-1	TGCGCCAGCAGCTTAACAGGGCCAGCGGACACTGAAGCTTTCTTT	CASSLTGPADTEAFF
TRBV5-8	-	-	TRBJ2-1	TGTGCCAGCAGCGCGTGGGGGGGGCCAAGCTCCTACAATGAGCAGTTCTTC	CASSAWGGPSSYNEQFF
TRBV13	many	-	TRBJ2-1	TGTGCCAGCAGCTTAGGCCTGAATGAGCAGTTCTTC	CASSLGLNEQFF
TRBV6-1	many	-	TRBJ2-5	TGTGCCAGCAGTGAAGGGGAGGTAGAGCTATGGGAGACCCAGTACTTC	CASSEGEVELWETQYF
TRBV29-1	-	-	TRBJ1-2	TGCAGCGTTGAGGGGCAGCACTATGGCTACACCTTC	CSVEGQHYGYTF
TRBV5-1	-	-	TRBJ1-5	TGCGCCAGCAGCCGGGACCTCGCTCAGCCCCAGCATTTT	CASSRDLAQPQHF
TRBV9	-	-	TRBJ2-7	TGTGCCAGCAGCGTAGGCCTTACCTACGAGCAGTACTTC	CASSVGLTYEQYF
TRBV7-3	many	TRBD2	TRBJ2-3	TGTGCCAGCAGCTTAACAGATCTAGCGGGAGGGCCGGATACGCAGTATTTT	CASSLTDLAGGPDTQYF
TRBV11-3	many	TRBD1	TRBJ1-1	TGTGCCAGCAGCCTAGGACAGGCTGCTTTCTTT	CASSLGQAAFF
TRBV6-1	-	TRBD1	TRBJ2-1	TGTGCCAGCAATCCACTACAGGGGAATGAGCAGTTCTTC	CASNPLQGNEQFF
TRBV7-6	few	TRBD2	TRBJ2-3	TGTGCCAGCAGCCCACAAACGACTAGCGGGTCTCGCACAGATACGCAGTATTTT	CASSPQTTSGSRTDTQYF
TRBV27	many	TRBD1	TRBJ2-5	TGTGCCAGCAGTCCCAGGGGGGAGACCCAGTACTTC	CASSPRGETQYF
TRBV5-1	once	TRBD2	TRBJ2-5	TGCGCCAGCAGCTTGCCCGGACTAGCCTTTGCCCAAGAGACCCAGTACTTC	CASSLPGLAFAQETQYF
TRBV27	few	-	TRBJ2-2	TGTGCCAGCAGTTTATTTCCCAGGGAGCTGTTTTTT	CASSLFPRELFF
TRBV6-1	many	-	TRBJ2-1	TGTGCCAGCAGTGTAGCTAGGGGTGAGCAGTTCTTC	CASSVARGEQFF
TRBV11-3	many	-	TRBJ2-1	TGTGCCAGCAGCTTTGGAGTCGGTGAGCAGTTCTTC	CASSFGVGEQFF
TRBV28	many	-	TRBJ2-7	TGTGCCAGCCATCACGGTCTCGGGAGAAATAATACCTACGAGCAGTACTTC	CASHHGLGRNNTYEQYF
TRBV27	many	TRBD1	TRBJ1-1	TGTGCCAGCAGTGGCGGGACAGGGAACACTGAAGCTTTCTTT	CASSGGTGNTEAFF
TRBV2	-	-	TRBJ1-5	TGTGCCAGCAGTGAAATGGTTCCCCCCCAGCCCCAGCATTTT	CASSEMVPPQPQHF
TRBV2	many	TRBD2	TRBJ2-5	TGTGCCAGCAGTGAAGGGGTCGGGGGGGAGACCCAGCACTTC	CASSEGVGGETQHF
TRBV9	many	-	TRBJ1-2	TGTGCCAGCAGCGTAGAGTCCCGCAGGGGAGATGGCTACACCTTC	CASSVESRRGDGYTF
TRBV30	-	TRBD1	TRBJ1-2	TGTGCCTGGAGGTATAGGACAGGGCCCCCAACTAACTATGGCTACACCTTC	CAWRYRTGPPTNYGYTF
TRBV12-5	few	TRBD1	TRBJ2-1	TGTGCTAGTGGTTGGGACAGGGCGGATGAGCAGTTCTTC	CASGWDRADEQFF
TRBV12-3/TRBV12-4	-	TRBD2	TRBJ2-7	TGTGCCAGCAGTTTTGAATTTGGACTAGCGGGATTGTACGAGCAGTACTTC	CASSFEFGLAGLYEQYF
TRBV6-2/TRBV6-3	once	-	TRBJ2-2	TGTGCCAGCAGTTCGGTGTCAGCGAACACCGGGGAGCTGTTTTTT	CASSSVSANTGELFF
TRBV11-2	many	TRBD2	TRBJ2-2	TGTGCCATACTAGCGGGAGGGCCGAACACCGGGGAGCTGTTTTTT	CAILAGGPNTGELFF
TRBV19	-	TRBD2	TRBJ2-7	TGTGCCAGTAGTATAAGGTTTAGCGGGGACCTCTCCTACGAGCAGTACTTC	CASSIRFSGDLSYEQYF
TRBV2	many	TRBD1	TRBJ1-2	TGTGCCAGCAGCAGCGGAGGACAGGCCTACTATGGCTACACCTTC	CASSSGGQAYYGYTF
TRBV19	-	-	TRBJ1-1	TGTGCCAGTAGTATCTTTCCGGCGGGACTTGTCGCTGAAGCTTTCTTT	CASSIFPAGLVAEAFF
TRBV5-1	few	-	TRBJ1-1	TGCGCCAGCAGCTTGGGGGGGGGTCGAAGGACGGGAGGAGCTGAAGCTTTCTTT	CASSLGGGRRTGGAEAFF
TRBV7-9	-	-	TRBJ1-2	TGTGCCAGCAGCTACCACGACAGAGATGGCTACACCTTC	CASSYHDRDGYTF
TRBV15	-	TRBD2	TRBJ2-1	TGTGCCACCAGCAGAGGGGGCGGGAGGAGTCCCTACAATGAGCAGTTCTTC	CATSRGGGRSPYNEQFF
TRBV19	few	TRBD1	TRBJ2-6	TGTGCCAGTAGTCCCGGATACAGGGGACGCTCTGGGGCCAACGTCCTGACTTTC	CASSPGYRGRSGANVLTF
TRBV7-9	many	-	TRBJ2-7	TGTGCCAGCAGAGCCTCCGGCTCCTACGAGCAGTACTTC	CASRASGSYEQYF